These 29 T cell receptor beta chains originate from one sample sequenced in a study of T cells of healthy individuals. TCRdb analysed the 5' RACE reads with MiXCR anew, one entry per CDR3 protein. Of about 96,000 distinct CDR3 sequences listed, about 16% are singletons. The receptors were sampled from a human donor in good health.

This rearrangement joins TRBV20-1 to TRBJ1-1; D is unresolved. V lost 2 bases to trimming and J lost 6 bases, with 7 bases between them. The CDR3 is 11 residues long. The germline V gene has CDR1 DFQATT and CDR2 SNEGSKA (reference sequence). The CDR3 protein is CSARLISEAFF. For the CDR3, the DNA is TGCAGTGCTAGACTGATTTCTGAAGCTTTCTTT.

This clonotype was seen repeatedly, ten times or more. The chain recombines TRBV11-2 with TRBJ2-1; 8 bases fit TRBD2. This CDR3 is 15 amino acids long. CDR1 is SGHAT and CDR2 is FQNNGV in the germline V gene. The ends lost 5 bases at V and 6 bases at J; junction bases unmatched: 9. The CDR3 DNA is TGTGCCAGCAGCGTTCCGATAGCGGGACCCAATGAGCAGTTCTTC. Translation: CASSVPIAGPNEQFF.

This chain's CDR3 is CATSRGLLAGGPGAGELFF. CDR3 nucleotide sequence: TGTGCCACCAGCAGAGGCTTACTAGCGGGAGGGCCGGGGGCCGGGGAGCTGTTTTTT. J is TRBJ2-2 and V is TRBV15; TRBD2 aligns across 13 bases. Germline CDR1 is LNHNV and CDR2 is YYDKDF (reference sequence). With V trimmed by 1 base and J by 6 bases, 11 bases remained unmatched. This CDR3 spans 19 amino acids.

This clonotype was counted many times. The CDR3 DNA follows: TGCGCCAGCAGCCAAGGGACAGCCGGGAGTAGCAATCAGCCCCAGCATTTT. Translating gives CASSQGTAGSSNQPQHF. The V and J genes are TRBV4-1 and TRBJ1-5; D perhaps matches TRBD1 (6 bases). Per the germline V gene, CDR1 is MGHRA and CDR2 is YSYEKL. The CDR3 has 17 amino acids. Deletions cut 1 base from V and 0 bases from J, with 13 bases between.

This clonotype has more than one count but fewer than ten. The chain recombines TRBV5-5 with TRBJ1-2, with a possible D match to TRBD1 (6 bases). Trimming took off 4 bases at V and 4 bases at J, with 17 bases between the two ends. From germline, CDR1 is SGHKS and CDR2 YYEKEE (reference sequence). This CDR3 spans 15 amino acids. In DNA, the CDR3 is TGTGCCAGCAGCATAGAGACAGGAAAGGTCTATGGCTACACCTTC. It codes for CASSIETGKVYGYTF.

This clonotype was found a few times. The V gene is TRBV11-2, the J gene TRBJ2-7, with 7 bases identical to TRBD2. J was trimmed by 6 bases and V by 1 base; bases with no gene match: 6. The CDR3 is made up of 14 amino acids. Germline V gives CDR1 SGHAT, CDR2 FQNNGV. The CDR3 sequence is CASSLGGREGEQYF. In nucleotides, the CDR3 is TGTGCCAGCAGCTTAGGCGGGAGAGAGGGCGAGCAGTACTTC.

The chain has TRBV3-1 and TRBJ2-1, with TRBD2 matching 7 bases. The CDR3 covers 15 residues. Germline CDR1 LGHDT, CDR2 YNNKEL (reference sequence). The trim removed 5 bases at V and 6 bases at J, leaving 10 bases unmatched. The DNA of the CDR3 is TGTGCCAGCAGCGGAAGGACTAGTTTTGGCAATGAGCAGTTCTTC. This encodes CASSGRTSFGNEQFF.

Concerning this clonotype: A much larger clone lies one base from this, so it may be a read error. This chain connects TRBV4-3 to TRBJ2-7; maybe TRBD2 (6 bases). Germline CDR1 reads LGHNA; CDR2 reads YSLEER. The CDR3 runs 15 residues. In DNA form, the CDR3 reads TGCGCCAGCAGCCAAGAAGAAGGGATGGACTACGAGCGGTACTTC. Its translation: CASSQEEGMDYERYF.

This clonotype was observed a handful of times. The chain links TRBV2 to TRBJ2-1; D is possibly TRBD1 or TRBD2 (5 bases each). Trimming stripped 4 bases from V and 2 bases from J, with 12 bases between. The CDR3 totals 15 residues. Germline values: CDR1 SNHLY, CDR2 FYNNEI. DNA for the CDR3: TGTGCCAGCAGTGCCCGGGACGGCCCCTACAATGAGCAGTTCTTC. This codes for CASSARDGPYNEQFF.

This clonotype was picked up a small number of times. The rearrangement links TRBV7-2 to TRBJ2-3; D possibly corresponds to TRBD1 (6 bases). The ends were cut back, 9 bases at V and 2 bases at J, with 15 bases in the middle. The CDR3 covers 14 residues. Per the germline V gene, CDR1 is SGHTA and CDR2 is FQGNSA. The CDR3 sequence is CASRRDTNTDTQYF. The DNA for the CDR3 is TGTGCCAGTCGCCGGGACACCAACACAGATACGCAGTATTTT.

This clonotype has at least ten counts. The chain employs TRBV6-6 and TRBJ1-3, with TRBD1 identical over 11 bases. The CDR3 extends over 16 amino acids. Germline CDR1 reads MNHNY; CDR2 reads SVGAGI (reference sequence). With V trimmed by 2 bases and J by 4 bases, 4 bases remained unmatched. CDR3 loop: CASSYGQGARGNTIYF. The CDR3 DNA reads as TGTGCCAGCAGTTACGGACAGGGGGCGCGAGGAAACACCATATATTTT.

Points on this clonotype: A read error may produce the germline difference seen at one junction end. This chain joins TRBV5-1 and TRBJ2-7, with unresolved D. The V gene's germline CDR1 is SGHRS and CDR2 YFSETQ. This CDR3 comprises 17 residues. CDR3 nucleotides: TGCGCCAGCAGCTTGGTTTTCAAGGGCTCGAGCTCCTACGAGAAGTACTTC. Amino acids: CASSLVFKGSSSYEKYF.

This rearrangement joins TRBV29-1 to TRBJ2-1; 9 bases agree with TRBD2. Trimming removed 6 bases from V and 0 bases from J; junction bases left unmatched: 3. Germline CDR1 and CDR2: SQVTM and ANQGSEA. The CDR3 has 14 amino acids. DNA for the CDR3: TGCAGCGTGAGAGCGGGAGGCTCCTACAATGAGCAGTTCTTC. Protein product: CSVRAGGSYNEQFF.

This clonotype was observed once. Being one base from a much bigger clone, this may be a read error. The gene calls are TRBV7-9 and TRBJ1-5; the match to TRBD1 covers 8 bases. The CDR3 is 18 residues long. Per germline, CDR1 SEHNR and CDR2 FQNEAQ (reference sequence). In nucleotides, the CDR3 is TGTGCCAGCAGCTCTGGACAGGGAGATGGGTATAGCAATCAGCCCCGGCATTTT. It is translated as CASSSGQGDGYSNQPRHF.

The rearrangement uses TRBV5-1 and TRBJ2-1, with 8 bases that match TRBD2. V lost 5 bases and J lost 7; bases outside the gene matches: 11. Germline V gene lookup returns CDR1 SGHRS and CDR2 YFSETQ. The CDR3 has 15 amino acids. CDR3 amino acids: CASSLRAGARNEQFF. The CDR3 region has the DNA TGCGCCAGCAGTCTTAGAGCGGGAGCTAGGAATGAGCAGTTCTTC.

This clonotype was picked up many times. This rearrangement joins TRBV5-6 to TRBJ1-1, with D perhaps TRBD1 (6 bases). Germline CDR1 and CDR2: SGHDT and YYEEEE. The germline V and J ends were trimmed by 4 bases and 7 bases, with 11 bases remaining between them. This CDR3 contains 12 residues. The CDR3 here is CASSHWTDEAFF. CDR3 DNA sequence: TGTGCCAGCAGCCATTGGACAGATGAAGCTTTCTTT. The whole variable domain, filled in from reference TRBV5-6 and TRBJ1-1, reads DAGVTQSPTHLIKTRGQQVTLRCSPKSGHDTVSWYQQALGQGPQFIFQYYEEEERQRGNFPDRFSGHQFPNYSSELNVNALLLGDSALYLCASSHWTDEAFFGQGTRLTVV.

The CDR3 coding sequence is TGTGCCAGCAGTTACCGCAGCGTTAGCACAGATACGCAGTATTTT. Translation: CASSYRSVSTDTQYF. The chain employs TRBV6-5 and TRBJ2-3; no definite D call. V shed 2 bases and J shed 0 bases, with 9 bases lying between them. Germline V gene sequence: CDR1 MNHEY, CDR2 SVGAGI. There are 15 residues in the CDR3.

This clonotype has a count of ten or more. The rearrangement joins TRBV21-1 to TRBJ2-3; TRBD1, as called in the table, went unchecked against the DNA. TRBV21-1 is given as a pseudogene. The length of the CDR3 is 15 residues. The CDR3 sequence is CARTFGTGRTDTQYF. CDR3 coding DNA: TGTGCCAGGACTTTTGGGACAGGGCGCACAGATACGCAGTATTTT.

The rearrangement links TRBV28 to TRBJ1-4; 7 nucleotides align to TRBD1. CDR1 and CDR2 from the germline V gene are MDHEN and SYDVKM. V dropped 2 bases and J dropped 7; count of bases not matched to a gene: 7. The CDR3 consists of 15 residues. CDR3 nucleotides: TGTGCCAGCAGTTTAAAGGGGGCCGGGTTTGAAAAACTGTTTTTT. Translation gives CASSLKGAGFEKLFF.

V gene TRBV7-2 combines with J gene TRBJ2-3; D may be TRBD2 (5 bases). The length of the CDR3 is 14 residues. The V end was cut by 3 bases, the J end by 5 bases, with 12 bases between. Looked up from germline, CDR1 is SGHTA and CDR2 is FQGNSA. The CDR3 loop is CASSFFTSLDTQYF. CDR3 nucleotide sequence: TGTGCCAGCAGCTTTTTTACTAGTCTAGATACGCAGTATTTT. Complete variable domain (other parts from reference TRBV7-2 and TRBJ2-3): GAGVSQSPSNKVTEKGKDVELRCDPISGHTALYWYRQSLGQGLEFLIYFQGNSAPDKSGLPSDRFSAERTGGSVSTLTIQRTQQEDSAVYLCASSFFTSLDTQYFGPGTRLTVL.

V gene TRBV29-1 combines with J gene TRBJ2-3; TRBD2 matches at 7 bases. This CDR3 has 12 residues. Germline CDR1 reads SQVTM; CDR2 reads ANQGSEA. After removal of 4 bases from V and 6 bases from J, the junction contained 4 bases not matched to a gene. The CDR3 bases are TGCAGCGTTGTTGCGGGAGCGGATACGCAGTATTTT. Translation gives CSVVAGADTQYF.

Note on this clonotype: At one of its ends the junction is not consistent with the germline gene, which may arise from a read error. The gene calls are TRBV10-3 and TRBJ1-6; a possible D gene is TRBD1 (6 bases). Germline V gene data show CDR1 as ENHRY and CDR2 as SYGVKD. This CDR3 region has 13 residues. DNA for the CDR3: TGTGCCATCAGCCCACAGGGTAGTTCACCCCTCAACTTT. As protein: CAISPQGSSPLNF.

The rearrangement uses TRBV12-3 or TRBV12-4 and TRBJ1-6, with D maybe TRBD1 (5 bases). Trimming cost V 1 base and J 10 bases, with 11 bases left between them. There are 14 residues in the CDR3. The CDR3 DNA reads as TGTGCCAGCAGTTTAGGTGGGGGGGAGTCACCCCTCCACTTT. Protein product: CASSLGGGESPLHF.

This clonotype was seen a few times. The rearrangement uses TRBV21-1 and TRBJ2-7. TRBV21-1 is listed as a pseudogene. The CDR3 extends over 16 amino acids. CDR3 bases: TGTGCCAGCAGCAAAGCTAGGAAACGGAACGGAGACGAGCAGTACTTC. It codes for CASSKARKRNGDEQYF.

The chain links TRBV20-1 to TRBJ2-3, with TRBD1 matching over 7 bases. V dropped 6 bases and J dropped 6; count of bases not matched to a gene: 12. The CDR3 is 14 residues long. CDR1 is DFQATT and CDR2 is SNEGSKA in the germline V gene (reference sequence). The CDR3 coding sequence is TGCAGTGCAAGGACAGGCCCCGAACCGGATACGCAGTATTTT. This encodes CSARTGPEPDTQYF.

This clonotype came up a few times. The CDR3 here is CSARDRVRGADTQYF. CDR3 nucleotides: TGCAGTGCTAGAGACCGGGTGCGGGGGGCCGATACGCAGTATTTT. J is TRBJ2-3 and V is TRBV20-1; 8 bases align to TRBD2. The trim removed 0 bases at V and 6 bases at J, leaving 8 bases unmatched. The CDR3 is 15 amino acids. CDR1 and CDR2 (germline): DFQATT, SNEGSKA (reference sequence).

This clonotype appeared many times. The V gene is TRBV18, the J gene TRBJ1-4, with D uncertain. V gave up 3 bases and J gave up 0 bases, with 5 bases separating them. The CDR3 is 14 amino acids. Germline CDR1 KGHSH, CDR2 LQKENI. The CDR3 DNA sequence: TGTGCCAGCTCACCTTCGACAACTAATGAAAAACTGTTTTTT. Encoded protein: CASSPSTTNEKLFF.

Only a few counts were recorded for this clonotype. The chain recombines TRBV18 with TRBJ1-1, with D tentatively TRBD1 (5 bases). CDR3 size: 13 residues. The V gene lost 4 bases and the J gene lost 4 bases, with 10 bases spanning the gap. The germline CDR1 and CDR2 sequences are KGHSH and LQKENI. CDR3 sequence: CASSQGRGTEAFF. The CDR3, as DNA: TGTGCCAGCTCACAGGGGCGCGGCACTGAAGCTTTCTTT.

The V call is TRBV21-1, the J call TRBJ1-6; TRBD1 is the table's D call, not checked against the DNA. TRBV21-1 is termed a pseudogene. There are 16 residues in the CDR3. The CDR3 spells CASSLIRQVSNSPLHF. CDR3 in DNA: TGTGCCAGCAGCCTCATAAGACAGGTCTCGAATTCACCCCTCCACTTT.